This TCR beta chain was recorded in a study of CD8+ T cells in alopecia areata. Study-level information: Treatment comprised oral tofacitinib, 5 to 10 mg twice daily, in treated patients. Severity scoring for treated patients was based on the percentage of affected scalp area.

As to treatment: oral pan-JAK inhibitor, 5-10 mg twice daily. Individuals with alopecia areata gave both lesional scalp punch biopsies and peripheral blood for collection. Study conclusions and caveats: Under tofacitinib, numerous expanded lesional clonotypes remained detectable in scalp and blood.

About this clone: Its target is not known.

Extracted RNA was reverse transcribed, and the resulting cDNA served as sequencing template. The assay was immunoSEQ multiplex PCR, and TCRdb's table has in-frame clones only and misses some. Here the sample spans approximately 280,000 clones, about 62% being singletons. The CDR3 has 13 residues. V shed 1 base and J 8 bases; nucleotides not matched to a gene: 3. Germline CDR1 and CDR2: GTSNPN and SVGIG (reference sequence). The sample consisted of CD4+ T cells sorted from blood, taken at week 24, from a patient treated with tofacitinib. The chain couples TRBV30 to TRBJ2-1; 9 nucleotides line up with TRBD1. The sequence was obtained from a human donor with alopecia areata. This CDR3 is CAWSGGQGDEQFF. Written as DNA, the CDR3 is TGTGCCTGGAGTGGGGGACAGGGCGATGAGCAGTTCTTC.